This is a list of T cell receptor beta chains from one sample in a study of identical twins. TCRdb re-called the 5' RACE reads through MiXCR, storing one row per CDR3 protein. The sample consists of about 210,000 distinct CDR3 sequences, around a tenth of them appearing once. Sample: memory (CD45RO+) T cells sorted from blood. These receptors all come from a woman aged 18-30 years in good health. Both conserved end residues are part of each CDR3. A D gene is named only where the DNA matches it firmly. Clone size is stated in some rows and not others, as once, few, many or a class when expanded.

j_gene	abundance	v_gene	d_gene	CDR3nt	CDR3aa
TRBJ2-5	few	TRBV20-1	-	TGCAGTGCTAGCGGAGCGGACTCGTACCAAGAGACCCAGTACTTC	CSASGADSYQETQYF
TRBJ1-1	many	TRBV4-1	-	TGCGCCAGCAGCCAAGAAGGAACTATCAGCCAAGCTTTCTTT	CASSQEGTISQAFF
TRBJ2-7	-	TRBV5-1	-	TGCGCCAGCAGCCTGGGTATACGGGGGTACGAGCAGTACTTC	CASSLGIRGYEQYF
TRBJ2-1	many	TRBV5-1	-	TGCGCCAGCAAGGATGGGGAGGTCCCCTACAATGAGCAGTTCTTC	CASKDGEVPYNEQFF
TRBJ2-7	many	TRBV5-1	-	TGCGCCAGCAGCTTGCAGGGTCAGAACGAGCAGTACTTC	CASSLQGQNEQYF
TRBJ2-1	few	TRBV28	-	TGTGCCAGCAGTTTTGGAAGGATGGGGTTCTTC	CASSFGRMGFF
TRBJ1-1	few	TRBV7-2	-	TGTGCCAGCAGCTTAGCGGGGGTGAACACTGAAGCTTTCTTT	CASSLAGVNTEAFF
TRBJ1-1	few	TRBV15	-	TGTGCCACCAGCAGGCCCGATAACACTGAAGCTTTCTTT	CATSRPDNTEAFF
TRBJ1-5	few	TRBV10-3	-	TGTGCCATCAGTGATGAGGGGGTCAATCAGCCCCAGCATTTT	CAISDEGVNQPQHF
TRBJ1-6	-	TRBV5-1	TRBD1	TGCGCCAGCAGCCCGCGGACAGGCGGTTCACCCCTCCACTTT	CASSPRTGGSPLHF
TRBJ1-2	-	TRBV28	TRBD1	TGTGCCAGCATCACAGGGGAGTATGGCTACACCTTC	CASITGEYGYTF
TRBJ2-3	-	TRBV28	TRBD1	TGTCCCAGCACGGGTGGACAGGGGTTCACAGATACGCAGTATTTT	CPSTGGQGFTDTQYF
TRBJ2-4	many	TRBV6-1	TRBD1	TGTGCCAGCAGTGTCGGACAGGGGGCTGGAAACATTCAGTACTTC	CASSVGQGAGNIQYF
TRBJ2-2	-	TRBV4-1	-	TGCGCCAGCAGCCAAGGTACGCGGGCGAACACCGGGGAGCTGTTTTTT	CASSQGTRANTGELFF
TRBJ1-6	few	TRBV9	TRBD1	TGTGCCAGCAGCGTAGGGCGGACAGGGGACTCACCCCTCCACTTT	CASSVGRTGDSPLHF
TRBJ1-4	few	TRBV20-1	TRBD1	TGCAGTGCGGGAGGGACAGGGGTCCTTAATGAAAAACTGTTTTTT	CSAGGTGVLNEKLFF
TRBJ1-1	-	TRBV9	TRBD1	TGTGCCAGCAGCCCATGGACAGGGGTGAACACTGAAGCTTTCTTT	CASSPWTGVNTEAFF
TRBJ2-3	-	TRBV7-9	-	TGTGCCAGCAGCTTAGATTCTCATGCAGATACGCAGTATTTT	CASSLDSHADTQYF
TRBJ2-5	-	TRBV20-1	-	TGCAGTGCTAGTAGCCTAGTGGAGACCCAGTACTTC	CSASSLVETQYF
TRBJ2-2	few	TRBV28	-	TGTGCCAGCAGGACGCCTGGTGGCGGGGAGCTGTTTTTT	CASRTPGGGELFF
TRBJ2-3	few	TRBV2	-	TGTGCCAGCAGTTCCGACGAGGCCGCAGATACGCAGTATTTT	CASSSDEAADTQYF
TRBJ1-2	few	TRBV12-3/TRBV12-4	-	TGTGCCAGCAGTTTAGCTGGGACGGTCTATGGCTACACCTTC	CASSLAGTVYGYTF
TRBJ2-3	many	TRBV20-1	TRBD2	TGCAGTGCTCAGCGGGGGGATCTTGCGGAAGATACGCAGTATTTT	CSAQRGDLAEDTQYF
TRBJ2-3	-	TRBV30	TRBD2	TGTGCCTACCGGACTAGCGGGAGTTTGAATACGCAGTATTTT	CAYRTSGSLNTQYF
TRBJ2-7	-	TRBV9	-	TGTGCCAGCAGCGTAGAAGCCCACCCAAACGAGCAGTACTTC	CASSVEAHPNEQYF
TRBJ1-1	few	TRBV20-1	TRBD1	TGCAGTGCTAGGCAACAGGGGAGGTATGCTGAAGCTTTCTTT	CSARQQGRYAEAFF
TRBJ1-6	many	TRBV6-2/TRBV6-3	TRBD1	TGTGCCAGCAGTTTGGACAGGGCTTCACCCCTCCACTTT	CASSLDRASPLHF
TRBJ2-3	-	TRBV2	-	TGTGCCACCCGTAAACTGGGGGAGGTCGCAGATACGCAGTATTTT	CATRKLGEVADTQYF
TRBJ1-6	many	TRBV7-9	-	TGTGCCTCCAGCTCCCAGGACTCACCCCTCCACTTT	CASSSQDSPLHF
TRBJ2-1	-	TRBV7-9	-	TGTGCCAGCAGCCCGAATACAGGTTTAGAGCAGTTCTTC	CASSPNTGLEQFF
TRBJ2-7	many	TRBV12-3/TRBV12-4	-	TGTGCCAGCAGCCGAACCGGGACCAACTCCTACGAGCAGTACTTC	CASSRTGTNSYEQYF